The TCR beta chain described here comes from a study of cytomegalovirus exposure and HLA in healthy donors. Trimming left V 0 bases short and J 5 bases short, with 10 bases between. The CDR3 spans 14 residues. Germline-derived CDR1 and CDR2 are SGHAT and FQNNGV. PCR amplification relied on 60 Vbeta primers (plus 13 Jbeta primers). The protocol was immunoSEQ multiplex PCR, while the TCRdb copy is restricted to in-frame clones and leaves out a portion. This sample has 100,000 or so clones; 75% to 80% occur once, and the top ten carry 9% to 15%. The TCR comes from a woman in her thirties or forties in good health and CMV-seropositive. The sample comprised PBMCs. This chain links TRBV11-2 with TRBJ1-1, with D unresolved. The CDR3 is CASSLEGGRTEAFF. The CDR3 DNA is TGTGCCAGCAGCTTAGAGGGAGGACGGACTGAAGCTTTCTTT.